Included here is one T cell receptor (beta chain) sequence, with context. This specimen comes from a study of blood T cell repertoires in COVID-19. In the study overall: Whether acute or convalescent, the COVID-19 samples came from the United States, Italy and Spain. T cells, B-cell-depleted T cells, or PBMCs supplied cDNA or gDNA.

Under the authors' procedure: The assay estimated nucleated cells by amplifying reference gene primers. Repertoires were generated with immunoSEQ multiplex PCR, while TCRdb's copy carries only in-frame clones and drops some. The DNA was the basis for D and trimming; V, J and clone size are from that table. The sample has under 200,000 clones; over 75% are singletons. Germline V gives CDR1 SQVTM, CDR2 ANQGSEA. The CDR3 spans 14 residues. J gave up 3 bases and V 4 bases, and 9 bases lay outside the gene matches. The TCR comes from a man in his 70s with active or convalescent COVID-19. The sequencing sample was made of peripheral blood. The J gene is TRBJ2-7, the V gene TRBV29-1; 7 bases agree with TRBD1. The CDR3 loop is CSVGTEGGVYEQYF. In DNA form, the CDR3 reads TGCAGCGTTGGGACTGAAGGGGGCGTCTACGAGCAGTACTTC.